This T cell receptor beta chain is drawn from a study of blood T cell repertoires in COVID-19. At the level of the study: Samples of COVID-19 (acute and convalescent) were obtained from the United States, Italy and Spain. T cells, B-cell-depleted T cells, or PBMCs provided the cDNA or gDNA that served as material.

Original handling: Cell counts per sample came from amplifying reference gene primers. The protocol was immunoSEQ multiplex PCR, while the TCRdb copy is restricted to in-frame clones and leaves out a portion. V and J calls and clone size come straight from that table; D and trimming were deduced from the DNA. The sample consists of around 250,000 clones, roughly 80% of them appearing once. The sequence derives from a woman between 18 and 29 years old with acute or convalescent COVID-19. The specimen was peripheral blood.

CDR3 nucleotide sequence: TGTGCCACTAGACAGGGCCTTACGACCGGGGAGCTGTTTTTT. Translation gives CATRQGLTTGELFF. The chain couples TRBV19 to TRBJ2-2; TRBD1 agrees at 7 bases. CDR1 LNHDA and CDR2 SQIVND come from the germline V gene (reference sequence). V trimming: 10 bases; J trimming: 5 bases; junction bases outside the gene matches: 10. The CDR3 is 14 residues long.